Following are 5 T cell receptor beta chains from one sample sequenced in a study of blood T cell repertoires in COVID-19. Produced via immunoSEQ multiplex PCR; TCRdb's table is partial and in-frame only. The sample lists roughly 190,000 clones, approximately 94% occurring once. Sequenced: peripheral blood. These receptors originate from a man aged 25-45 years with COVID-19, enrolled during active disease.

J is TRBJ2-3 and V is TRBV5-1; perhaps TRBD2 as D (6 bases). This CDR3 contains 14 residues. Per germline, CDR1 SGHRS and CDR2 YFSETQ. Trimming removed 6 bases at V and 2 bases at J, with 13 bases between. The CDR3 reads CASTSTGDTDTQYF. The CDR3 DNA reads TGCGCCAGCACCTCTACGGGGGACACAGATACGCAGTATTTT.

The rearrangement uses TRBV2 and TRBJ1-2; D unresolved. Per the germline V gene, CDR1 is SNHLY and CDR2 is FYNNEI. Trimming stripped 7 bases from V and 0 bases from J, with 9 bases between. CDR3 length equals 13 residues. CDR3 DNA sequence: TGTGCCAGCATGGCGGATTCTAACTATGGCTACACCTTC. Its translation is CASMADSNYGYTF. The entire variable domain, with the rest obtained from reference TRBV2 and TRBJ1-2, is as follows: EPEVTQTPSHQVTQMGQEVILRCVPISNHLYFYWYRQILGQKVEFLVSFYNNEISEKSEIFDDQFSVERPDGSNFTLKIRSTKLEDSAMYFCASMADSNYGYTFGSGTRLTVV.

The V gene is TRBV6-5, the J gene TRBJ2-7, with TRBD1 identical over 8 bases. This CDR3 has 15 amino acids. After removal of 7 bases from V and 2 bases from J, the junction contained 10 bases not matched to a gene. Per germline, CDR1 MNHEY and CDR2 SVGAGI. CDR3 amino acids: CASNLGQVSTYEQYF. CDR3 sequence (DNA): TGTGCCAGCAATTTGGGACAGGTCTCAACCTACGAGCAGTACTTC.

The chain couples TRBV5-6 to TRBJ1-5; D not certain. The V end lost 0 bases, the J end lost 5 bases, and 3 bases lay between the germline ends. In germline, CDR1 is SGHDT, CDR2 YYEEEE. The CDR3 sequence is 12 residues long. The CDR3 reads CASSLVDQPQHF. The CDR3 DNA reads as TGTGCCAGCAGCTTGGTCGATCAGCCCCAGCATTTT.

The J gene is TRBJ1-2, the V gene TRBV5-6; 8 positions match TRBD1. Trimming at V came to 3 bases and at J to 6 bases, leaving 7 bases not matched to a gene. Germline V gene lookup returns CDR1 SGHDT and CDR2 YYEEEE. This CDR3 is built from 14 residues. For the CDR3, the DNA is TGTGCCAGCAGCTCAACCCGACAGGGGCATGGCTACACCTTC. This encodes CASSSTRQGHGYTF.